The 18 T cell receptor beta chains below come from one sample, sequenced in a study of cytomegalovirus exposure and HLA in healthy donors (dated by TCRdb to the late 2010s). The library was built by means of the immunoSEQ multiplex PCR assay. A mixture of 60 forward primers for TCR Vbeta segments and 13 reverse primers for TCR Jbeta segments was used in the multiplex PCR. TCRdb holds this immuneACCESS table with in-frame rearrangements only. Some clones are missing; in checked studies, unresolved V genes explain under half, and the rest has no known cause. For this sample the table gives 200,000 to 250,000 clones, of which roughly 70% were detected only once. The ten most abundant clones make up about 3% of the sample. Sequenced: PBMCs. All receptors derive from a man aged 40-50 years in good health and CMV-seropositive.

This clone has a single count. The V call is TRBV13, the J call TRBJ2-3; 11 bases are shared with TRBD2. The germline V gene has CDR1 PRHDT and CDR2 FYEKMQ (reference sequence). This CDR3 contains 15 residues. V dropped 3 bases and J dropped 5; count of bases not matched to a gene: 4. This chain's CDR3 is CASSFSGGALDTQYF. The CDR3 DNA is TGTGCCAGCAGCTTTAGCGGGGGGGCCTTAGATACGCAGTATTTT.

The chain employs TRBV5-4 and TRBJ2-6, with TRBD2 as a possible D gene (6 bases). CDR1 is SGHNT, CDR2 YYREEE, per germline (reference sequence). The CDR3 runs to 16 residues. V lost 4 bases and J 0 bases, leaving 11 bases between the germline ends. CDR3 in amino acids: CASSLGGISGANVLTF. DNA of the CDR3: TGTGCCAGCAGCCTTGGAGGGATCTCTGGGGCCAACGTCCTGACTTTC.

The CDR3 spells CASSLLGDNFSYEQYF. Written as DNA, the CDR3 is TGCGCCAGCAGCTTGCTGGGGGACAATTTCTCCTACGAGCAGTACTTC. The chain joins TRBV5-1 to TRBJ2-7; D perhaps matches TRBD1 (6 bases). The V end lost 1 base, the J end lost 0 bases, and 14 bases lay between the germline ends. Germline loops: CDR1 SGHRS, CDR2 YFSETQ. This CDR3 has 16 residues. Looking up the rest from reference TRBV5-1 and TRBJ2-7 gives the full variable domain: KAGVTQTPRYLIKTRGQQVTLSCSPISGHRSVSWYQQTPGQGLQFLFEYFSETQRNKGNFPGRFSGRQFSNSRSEMNVSTLELGDSALYLCASSLLGDNFSYEQYFGPGTRLTVT.

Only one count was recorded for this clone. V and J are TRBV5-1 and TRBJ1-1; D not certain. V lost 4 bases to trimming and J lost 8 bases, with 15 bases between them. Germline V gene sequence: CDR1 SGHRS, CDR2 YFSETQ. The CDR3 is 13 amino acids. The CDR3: CASSPGRGGEAFF. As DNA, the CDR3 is TGCGCCAGCAGCCCGGGCCGGGGTGGGGAAGCTTTCTTT.

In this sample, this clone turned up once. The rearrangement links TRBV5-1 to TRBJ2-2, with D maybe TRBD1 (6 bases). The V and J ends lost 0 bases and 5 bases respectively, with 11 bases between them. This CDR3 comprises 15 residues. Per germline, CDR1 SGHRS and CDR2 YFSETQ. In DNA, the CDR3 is TGCGCCAGCAGCTTGGGGGACACGCTAACCGGGGAGCTGTTTTTT. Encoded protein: CASSLGDTLTGELFF.

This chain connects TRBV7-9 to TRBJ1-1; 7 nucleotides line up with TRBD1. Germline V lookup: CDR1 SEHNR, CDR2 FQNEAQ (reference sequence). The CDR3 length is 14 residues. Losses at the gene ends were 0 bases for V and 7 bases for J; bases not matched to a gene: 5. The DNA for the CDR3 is TGTGCCAGCAGCTTAGCGGGGACAGTTCATGAAGCTTTCTTT. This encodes CASSLAGTVHEAFF.

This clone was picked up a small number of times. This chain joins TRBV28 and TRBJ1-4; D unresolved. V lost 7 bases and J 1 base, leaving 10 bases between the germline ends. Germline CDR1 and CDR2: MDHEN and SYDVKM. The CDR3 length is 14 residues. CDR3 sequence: CASNPRETNEKLFF. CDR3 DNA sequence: TGTGCCAGCAATCCCCGAGAAACTAATGAAAAACTGTTTTTT.

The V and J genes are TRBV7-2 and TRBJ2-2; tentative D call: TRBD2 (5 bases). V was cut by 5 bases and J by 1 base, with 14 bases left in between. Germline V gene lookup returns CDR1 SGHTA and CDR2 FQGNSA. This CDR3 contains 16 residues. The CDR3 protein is CASSQTRWVNTGELFF. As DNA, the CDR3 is TGTGCCAGCAGCCAAACTAGATGGGTGAACACCGGGGAGCTGTTTTTT.

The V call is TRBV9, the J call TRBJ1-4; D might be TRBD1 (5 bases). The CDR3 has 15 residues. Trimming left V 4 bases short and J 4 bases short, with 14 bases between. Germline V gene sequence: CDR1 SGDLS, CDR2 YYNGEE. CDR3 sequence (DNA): TGTGCCAGCAGCCCTCAGGGATATTATAATGAAAAACTGTTTTTT. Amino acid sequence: CASSPQGYYNEKLFF.

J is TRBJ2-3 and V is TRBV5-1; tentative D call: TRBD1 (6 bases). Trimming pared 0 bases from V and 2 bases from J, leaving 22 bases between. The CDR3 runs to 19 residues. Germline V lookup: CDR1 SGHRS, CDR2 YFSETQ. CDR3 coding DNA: TGCGCCAGCAGCTTGGGGGGGCGGGCTCTTGGACAATTCACAGATACGCAGTATTTT. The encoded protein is CASSLGGRALGQFTDTQYF.

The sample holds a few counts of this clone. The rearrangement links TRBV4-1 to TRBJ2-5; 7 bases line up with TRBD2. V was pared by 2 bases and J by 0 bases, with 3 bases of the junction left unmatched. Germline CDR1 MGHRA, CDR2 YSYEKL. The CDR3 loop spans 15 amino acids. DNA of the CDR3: TGCGCCAGCAGCCAACAAGCGGGGTACCAAGAGACCCAGTACTTC. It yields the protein CASSQQAGYQETQYF.

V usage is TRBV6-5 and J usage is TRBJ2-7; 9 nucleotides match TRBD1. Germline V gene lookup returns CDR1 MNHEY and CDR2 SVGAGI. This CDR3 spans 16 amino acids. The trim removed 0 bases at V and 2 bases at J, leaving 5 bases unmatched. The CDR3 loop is CASSYSRDRATYEQYF. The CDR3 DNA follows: TGTGCCAGCAGTTACTCCCGGGACAGGGCTACCTACGAGCAGTACTTC.

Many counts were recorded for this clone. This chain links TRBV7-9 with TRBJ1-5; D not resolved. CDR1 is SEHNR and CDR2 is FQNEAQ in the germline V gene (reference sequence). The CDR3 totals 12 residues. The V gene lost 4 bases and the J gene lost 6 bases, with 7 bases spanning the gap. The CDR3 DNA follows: TGTGCCAGCAGCTCCCTGTCTCAGCCCCAGCATTTT. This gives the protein CASSSLSQPQHF.

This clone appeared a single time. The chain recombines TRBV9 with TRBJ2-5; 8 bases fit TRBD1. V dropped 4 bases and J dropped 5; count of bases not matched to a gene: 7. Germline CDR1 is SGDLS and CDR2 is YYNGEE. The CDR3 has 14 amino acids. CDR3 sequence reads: CASSIAGGAETQYF. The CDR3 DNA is TGTGCCAGCAGCATCGCAGGGGGCGCGGAGACCCAGTACTTC. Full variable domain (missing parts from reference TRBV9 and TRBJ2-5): DSGVTQTPKHLITATGQRVTLRCSPRSGDLSVYWYQQSLDQGLQFLIQYYNGEERAKGNILERFSAQQFPDLHSELNLSSLELGDSALYFCASSIAGGAETQYFGPGTRLLVL.

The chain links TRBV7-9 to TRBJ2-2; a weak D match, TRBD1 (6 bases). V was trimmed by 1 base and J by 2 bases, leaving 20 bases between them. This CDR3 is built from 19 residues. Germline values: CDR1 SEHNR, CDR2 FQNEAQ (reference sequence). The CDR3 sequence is CASSLVGTGTPRNTGELFF. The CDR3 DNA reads TGTGCCAGCAGCTTAGTGGGAACCGGGACACCTCGTAACACCGGGGAGCTGTTTTTT.

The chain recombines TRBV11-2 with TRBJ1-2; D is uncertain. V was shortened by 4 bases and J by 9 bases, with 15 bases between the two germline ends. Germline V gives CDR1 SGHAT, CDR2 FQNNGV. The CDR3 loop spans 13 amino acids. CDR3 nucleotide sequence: TGTGCCAGCAGCTATAGCGGGTCACCTAGCTACACCTTC. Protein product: CASSYSGSPSYTF.

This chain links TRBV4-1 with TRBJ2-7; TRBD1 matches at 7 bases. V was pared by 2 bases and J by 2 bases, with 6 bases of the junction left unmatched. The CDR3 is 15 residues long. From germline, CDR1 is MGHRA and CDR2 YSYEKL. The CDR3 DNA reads TGCGCCAGCAGCCAACGGGACAGCCCCACCTACGAGCAGTACTTC. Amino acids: CASSQRDSPTYEQYF.

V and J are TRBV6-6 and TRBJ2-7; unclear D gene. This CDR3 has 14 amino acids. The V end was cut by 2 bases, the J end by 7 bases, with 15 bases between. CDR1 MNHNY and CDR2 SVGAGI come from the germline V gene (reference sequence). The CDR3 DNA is TGTGCCAGCAGTTACGTGGAGTTAATGGAGGAGCAGTACTTC. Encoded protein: CASSYVELMEEQYF.